This T cell receptor beta chain is from a study of T cells in Graves' hyperthyroidism and ophthalmopathy. V dropped 10 bases and J dropped 4; count of bases not matched to a gene: 8. The germline V gene encodes CDR1 SNHLY and CDR2 FYNNEI. CDR3 length equals 13 residues. Exclusion of a patient resulted from uncontrolled infection, other autoimmune disease, pregnancy or lactation. The investigators amplified TCR beta CDR3 regions from RNA transcripts. First-round RT-PCR with HTBI primers amplified the TCR CDR3 region. TCRdb redid the calling of the multiplex PCR reads with MiXCR, one entry per CDR3 protein. The sample records 450,000 to 700,000 distinct CDR3 sequences, around 45% being singletons.

This chain uses TRBV2 with TRBJ2-7, with 9 bases that match TRBD2. The sequencing sample was made of peripheral blood or thyroid tissue (not recorded which). This sequence was found in a young woman with Graves' hyperthyroidism. The CDR3 DNA reads as TGTGCCACCGAGGCGGGAGGGCCATACGAGCAGTACTTC. Translated, it gives CATEAGGPYEQYF. The full variable domain, completed using reference TRBV2 and TRBJ2-7, is EPEVTQTPSHQVTQMGQEVILRCVPISNHLYFYWYRQILGQKVEFLVSFYNNEISEKSEIFDDQFSVERPDGSNFTLKIRSTKLEDSAMYFCATEAGGPYEQYFGPGTRLTVT.